The clone carrying this TCR beta chain was counted a few times. The source of the sample is a study of T cell changes during pregnancy in multiple sclerosis. Repertoires were generated with immunoSEQ multiplex PCR, while TCRdb's copy carries only in-frame clones and drops some. This table holds 43,000 or so clones, more than 75% found once. Sequencing used PBMCs (not recorded whether the cells were cultured). The sequence was collected from a female donor with multiple sclerosis, enrolled in a pregnancy study.

Written as DNA, the CDR3 is TGTGCCAGCCGGCCTCGCGAAGACAGGATTAACTATGGCTACACCTTC. Amino acids: CASRPREDRINYGYTF. The chain combines TRBV28 with TRBJ1-2, with a possible D match to TRBD1 (6 bases). With 8 bases removed from V and 1 base from J, the gap between germline ends came to 20 bases. Germline V lookup: CDR1 MDHEN, CDR2 SYDVKM. CDR3 length equals 16 residues.